This T cell receptor beta chain was recorded in a study of blood T cell repertoires in COVID-19. Study-wide context: Samples of COVID-19 (acute and convalescent) were obtained from the United States, Italy and Spain. Nucleic acid was either cDNA or gDNA, and it came from T cells, B-cell-depleted T cells, or PBMCs.

Participants spanned ages roughly 18 to 90 years and resided in 20 to 25 US areas. Germline V lookup: CDR1 SEHNR, CDR2 FQNEAQ (reference sequence). V was pared by 4 bases and J by 13 bases, with 16 bases between. This CDR3 is built from 12 residues. Only in-frame clones appear in the TCRdb table, and some are missing; sequencing was by immunoSEQ multiplex PCR. Of 150,000 to 200,000 clones detected, roughly 82% appear once; the ten largest clones hold more than 4%. Sequenced: PBMCs or T cells enriched from blood (not recorded which). V is TRBV7-9 and J is TRBJ1-2; D may be TRBD1 (6 bases). This clonotype originated in a woman aged 55-69 years with acute COVID-19. As DNA, the CDR3 is TGTGCCAGCAGCTCAACCCAGGGGCGATCCACCTTC. Translating it yields CASSSTQGRSTF.